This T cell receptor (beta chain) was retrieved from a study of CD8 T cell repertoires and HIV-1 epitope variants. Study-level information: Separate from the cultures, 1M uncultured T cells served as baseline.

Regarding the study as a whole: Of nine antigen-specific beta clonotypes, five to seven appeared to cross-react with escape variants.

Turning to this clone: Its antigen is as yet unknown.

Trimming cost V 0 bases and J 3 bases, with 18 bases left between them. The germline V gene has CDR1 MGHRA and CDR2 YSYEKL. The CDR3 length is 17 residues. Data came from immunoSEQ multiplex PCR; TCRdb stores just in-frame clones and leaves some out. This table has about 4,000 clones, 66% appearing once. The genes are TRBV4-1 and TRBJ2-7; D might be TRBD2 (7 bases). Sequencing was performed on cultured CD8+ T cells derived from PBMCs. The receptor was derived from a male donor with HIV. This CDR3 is CASSQETGGTLDYEQYF. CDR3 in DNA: TGCGCCAGCAGCCAAGAGACGGGGGGCACCTTGGACTACGAGCAGTACTTC.